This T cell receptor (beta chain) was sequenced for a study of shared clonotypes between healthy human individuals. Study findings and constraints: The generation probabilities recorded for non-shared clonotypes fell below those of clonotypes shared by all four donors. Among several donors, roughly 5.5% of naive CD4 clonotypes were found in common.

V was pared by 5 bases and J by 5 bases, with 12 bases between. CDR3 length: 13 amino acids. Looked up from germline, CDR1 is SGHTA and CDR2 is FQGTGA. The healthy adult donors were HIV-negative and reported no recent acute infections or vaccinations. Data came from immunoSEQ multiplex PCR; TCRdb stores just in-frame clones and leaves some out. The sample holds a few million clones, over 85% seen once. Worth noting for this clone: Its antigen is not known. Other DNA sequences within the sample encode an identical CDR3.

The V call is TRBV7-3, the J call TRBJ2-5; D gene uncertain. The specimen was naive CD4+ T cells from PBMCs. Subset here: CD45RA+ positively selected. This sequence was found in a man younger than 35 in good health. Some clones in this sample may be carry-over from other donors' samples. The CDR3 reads CASSLGPRETQYF. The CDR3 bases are TGTGCCAGCAGCCTCGGCCCCAGGGAGACCCAGTACTTC.